Listed below are T cell receptor beta chains from one sample, sequenced in a study of tumor and adjacent non-tumor tissue in lung cancer. From the multiplex PCR reads, TCRdb called clonotypes with MiXCR, one entry per CDR3 protein. The sample lists about 85,000 distinct CDR3 sequences, more than 60% occurring once. Sequencing was done on a sample of lung tumor tissue. Receptor source: a man between 65 and 80 years old with non-small cell lung cancer. CDR3s include the opening cysteine and the closing phenylalanine or tryptophan. A D gene is named only where the DNA matches it firmly. Some rows have no size entry. The others give once, few or many, or a class for an expanded clone.

J | V | size | D | CDR3 | DNA
TRBJ2-7 | TRBV12-3/TRBV12-4 | . | . | CASSLKGSPFYYEQYF | TGTGCCAGCAGTTTGAAGGGTAGTCCGTTCTACTACGAGCAGTACTTC
TRBJ1-3 | TRBV6-5 | few | . | CATQEAPGNTIYF | TGTGCCACACAGGAGGCGCCTGGAAACACCATATATTTT
TRBJ2-7 | TRBV10-3 | . | . | CAIRDLEVGSGTGEQYF | TGTGCCATCAGAGACCTAGAGGTAGGGTCAGGGACCGGCGAACAGTACTTC
TRBJ1-2 | TRBV12-3/TRBV12-4 | . | . | CTSALWTEPNYGYTF | TGTACCAGCGCCCTGTGGACAGAACCTAACTATGGTTACACCTTC
TRBJ2-7 | TRBV10-3 | . | . | CASGHNYVHYF | TGTGCCTCGGGACATAACTACGTGCACTACTTC
TRBJ2-7 | TRBV11-2 | . | . | CPSSPTGYEQYF | TGTCCCAGCAGTCCCACAGGATACGAGCAGTACTTC
TRBJ2-7 | TRBV12-3/TRBV12-4 | many | . | CASSFGDRYEQYF | TGTGCCAGCAGTTTTGGGGATAGGTACGAGCAGTACTTC
TRBJ1-3 | TRBV6-5 | . | . | CARSYSVDGNTIYF | TGTGCCAGGAGTTACTCGGTAGATGGAAACACCATATATTTT
TRBJ2-7 | TRBV11-2 | . | . | CASSLATEPYEQYF | TGTGCCAGCAGCCTCGCGACAGAACCCTACGAGCAGTACTTC
TRBJ2-5 | TRBV14 | few | TRBD1 | CASSQGTGPQETQYF | TGTGCCAGCAGCCAAGGGACAGGGCCCCAAGAGACCCAGTACTTC
TRBJ2-3 | TRBV11-2 | . | TRBD2 | CASSSLGTSESIDTQYF | TGTGCCAGCAGCTCCCTCGGAACTAGCGAGAGCATAGATACGCAGTATTTT
TRBJ2-7 | TRBV11-2 | . | TRBD1 | CASSLEGQGAYKHYF | TGTGCCAGCAGCTTAGAGGGACAGGGGGCCTACAAGCACTACTTT